The present entry profiles one TCR beta chain with its context. Its antigen is currently unknown. Libraries were prepared by immunoSEQ multiplex PCR; TCRdb keeps only in-frame clonotypes and omits some of them. This sample carries roughly 120,000 clones, 75% to 90% of them seen once, and the ten largest clones take about 4.3%. J lost 4 bases, V lost 3 bases, and 3 bases had no gene match. This CDR3 comprises 14 residues. CDR1 and CDR2 from the germline V gene are SEHNR and FQNEAQ (reference sequence). This entry belongs to a study of T cell responses to AZD1222 COVID-19 vaccine. Points from the study as a whole: Just five to seven people given AZD1222 tested seropositive at baseline. Spike-specific TCR breadth rose after two AZD1222 doses, and depth rose as well. Vaccine-associated CD4 TCRs spanned spike, dominant at 160-218 and 743-854. The donor group comprised mostly white British people and more females; the analysis possibly underestimated clonal diversity.

The source material was peripheral blood, sampled 28 days after the second AZD1222 dose. This receptor was obtained from an adult who received the AZD1222 COVID-19 vaccine. The J gene is TRBJ2-7, the V gene TRBV7-9, with 10 bases matching TRBD2. This CDR3 reads CASSLSGGVYEQYF. In DNA form, the CDR3 reads TGTGCCAGCAGCTTGAGCGGGGGGGTATACGAGCAGTACTTC.